These 11 T cell receptor beta chains were sequenced from one sample in a study of blood T cell repertoires in COVID-19. Sequencing used immunoSEQ multiplex PCR; TCRdb keeps in-frame clones, though not all of them. The sample consists of 150,000 to 200,000 clones, about 86% of them appearing once. Sequences were obtained from PBMCs or T cells enriched from blood (not recorded which). The origin of the receptors is a man in his forties who had recovered from COVID-19.

The V and J genes are TRBV7-2 and TRBJ2-1, with TRBD2 as a possible D gene (6 bases). This CDR3 has 15 amino acids. Between the trimmed V and J ends, which lost 4 bases and 3 bases, there was a span of 13 bases. Germline CDR1 and CDR2: SGHTA and FQGNSA. The CDR3 loop is CASSSGLQSYNEQFF. The CDR3 region has the DNA TGTGCCAGCAGCTCGGGACTTCAGAGCTACAATGAGCAGTTCTTC.

This chain links TRBV28 with TRBJ2-5; TRBD1 agrees at 9 bases. Trimming removed 3 bases from V and 5 bases from J; junction bases left unmatched: 10. Germline CDR1 reads MDHEN; CDR2 reads SYDVKM. The CDR3 loop spans 16 amino acids. The CDR3 coding sequence is TGTGCCAGCAGTTTTCCCGGGACAGGGATGGGCGAGACCCAGTACTTC. Its translation is CASSFPGTGMGETQYF.

The V gene is TRBV12-3 or TRBV12-4, the J gene TRBJ2-3; D possibly corresponds to TRBD1 (5 bases). This CDR3 comprises 12 residues. Trimming removed 4 bases at V and 11 bases at J, with 13 bases between. As DNA, the CDR3 is TGTGCCAGCAGTTCGTCAGGGCCTAAGCAGTATTTT. It yields the protein CASSSSGPKQYF.

The rearrangement uses TRBV10-3 and TRBJ1-5; 9 positions match TRBD1. Germline V gene lookup returns CDR1 ENHRY and CDR2 SYGVKD. The CDR3 extends over 16 amino acids. The V gene end was trimmed by 3 bases and the J gene end by 6 bases; junction bases not matched to a gene: 9. The CDR3 here is CAISDAGQGFVQPQHF. As DNA, the CDR3 is TGTGCCATCAGTGACGCGGGACAGGGATTTGTTCAGCCCCAGCATTTT.

The V call is TRBV27, the J call TRBJ1-5; perhaps TRBD1 as D (6 bases). Trimming cost V 2 bases and J 3 bases, with 14 bases left between them. The germline gives CDR1 MNHEY, CDR2 SMNVEV (reference sequence). The CDR3 has 16 residues. The CDR3 nucleotides read TGTGCCAGCAGTTTAAGAGGCGGGGGGCCCAATCAGCCCCAGCATTTT. This codes for CASSLRGGGPNQPQHF.

This clone appeared a single time. V gene TRBV28 combines with J gene TRBJ2-5; TRBD1 aligns across 8 bases. This CDR3 is built from 19 residues. Germline V gene sequence: CDR1 MDHEN, CDR2 SYDVKM. V trimming: 4 bases; J trimming: 1 base; junction bases outside the gene matches: 17. DNA for the CDR3: TGTGCCAGCAGTTCACCCCGATCTTACGACAGGGGACCCCAAGAGACCCAGTACTTC. Translating it yields CASSSPRSYDRGPQETQYF.

This chain links TRBV7-9 with TRBJ2-2, with D uncertain. The CDR3 runs to 14 residues. The V and J ends lost 1 base and 13 bases respectively, with 16 bases between them. In germline, CDR1 is SEHNR, CDR2 FQNEAQ (reference sequence). The CDR3 here is CASSLDGRRLPLFF. CDR3 nucleotides: TGTGCCAGCAGCTTAGACGGTCGGCGGCTCCCGCTGTTTTTT.

The genes are TRBV7-4 and TRBJ2-7; 10 bases match TRBD2. CDR3 length equals 16 residues. Looked up from germline, CDR1 is SGHVT and CDR2 is SQSDAQ. V was pared by 1 base and J by 2 bases, with 5 bases of the junction left unmatched. CDR3: CASSLVVAGGTYEQYF. For the CDR3, the DNA is TGTGCCAGCAGCTTAGTGGTAGCGGGGGGCACCTACGAGCAGTACTTC.

The V call is TRBV5-1, the J call TRBJ2-2; D remains ambiguous. CDR1 and CDR2 from the germline V gene are SGHRS and YFSETQ. This CDR3 contains 14 residues. The V and J ends lost 0 bases and 0 bases respectively, with 3 bases between them. The CDR3 reads CASSLDTNTGELFF. Written as DNA, the CDR3 is TGCGCCAGCAGCTTGGACACGAACACCGGGGAGCTGTTTTTT.

This clone appeared a single time. This chain joins TRBV3-1 (or the pseudogene TRBV3-2) and TRBJ1-5; D is unresolved. In germline, CDR1 is LGHDT, CDR2 YNNKEL (reference sequence). This CDR3 region has 16 residues. V dropped 0 bases and J dropped 4 bases, with 13 bases sitting between them. The CDR3 sequence is CASSQDQSYGNQPQHF. The CDR3, as DNA: TGTGCCAGCAGCCAAGATCAATCTTACGGGAATCAGCCCCAGCATTTT.

The gene calls are TRBV6-4 and TRBJ1-1, with D tentatively TRBD1 (6 bases). The CDR3 has 14 residues. V was clipped by 6 bases and J by 5 bases, with 16 bases between them. CDR1 and CDR2 (germline): MRHNA, SNTAGT. The CDR3 is CASSPTYRDTEAFF. The CDR3 nucleotides read TGTGCCAGCAGCCCCACCTACAGGGATACTGAAGCTTTCTTT.